The rows below give T cell receptor beta chains drawn from one sample of a study of T cell responses to AZD1222 COVID-19 vaccine. Libraries were prepared by immunoSEQ multiplex PCR; TCRdb keeps only in-frame clonotypes and omits some of them. Of tens of thousands of clones in the sample, 85% to 90% were seen once. This specimen was peripheral blood, taken on day 0 of AZD1222 vaccination. Receptors were obtained from an adult in good health. Both conserved end residues are part of each CDR3. The D gene is left open where the match is weak. For some rows the clone size is stated as once, few or many, or as a class when expanded; others skip it.

d_call clone_size j_call v_call cdr3_nt cdr3_aa
TRBD1 NA TRBJ1-2 TRBV5-1 TGCGCCAGCAGCAGCGGGACAGTCCATGGCTACACCTTC CASSSGTVHGYTF
NA NA TRBJ2-1 TRBV13 TGTGCCAGCAGTTTACAGAACAATGAGCAGTTCTTC CASSLQNNEQFF
NA once TRBJ1-1 TRBV7-6 TGTGCCAGCAGCCGGACAGAAAACACTGAAGCTTTCTTT CASSRTENTEAFF
TRBD2 NA TRBJ2-1 TRBV9 TGTGCCAGCAGCGAGGGACTAGCGGGGAATGAGCAGTTCTTC CASSEGLAGNEQFF
NA NA TRBJ1-5 TRBV4-1 TGCGCCAGCAGCCAAGATTTGTGGGGCGATCAGCCCCAGCATTTT CASSQDLWGDQPQHF
TRBD1 NA TRBJ1-4 TRBV3-1/TRBV3-2 TGTGCCAGCAGACAGGGGGCATTGGGTGAAAAACTGTTTTTT CASRQGALGEKLFF
NA NA TRBJ2-1 TRBV2 TGTGCCAGCAGTGAGTTTCGGGGCCCAGAGCAGTTCTTC CASSEFRGPEQFF
TRBD1 NA TRBJ1-2 TRBV30 TGTGCCTGGGGCGGACAGGGAGATGGCTACACCTTC CAWGGQGDGYTF
NA few TRBJ2-7 TRBV5-1 TGCGCCAGCACCCCTCAAGAGGGAGGCGTCGAGCAGTACTTC CASTPQEGGVEQYF
NA NA TRBJ1-2 TRBV5-5 TGTGCCAGCAGCTTGGCCTGGGTTAACTATGGCTACACCTTC CASSLAWVNYGYTF
NA NA TRBJ2-2 TRBV7-2 TGTGCCAGCAGCAATTTGGGGGTGGAGGAGCTGTTTTTT CASSNLGVEELFF
TRBD1 NA TRBJ2-3 TRBV5-5 TGTGCCAGCAGCTTCCAGACAGGGGCCAACACAGATACGCAGTATTTT CASSFQTGANTDTQYF
TRBD1 NA TRBJ1-1 TRBV7-3 TGTGCCAGCAGCCTTGGACAGGGCATCCGCGGGACTGAAGCTTTCTTT CASSLGQGIRGTEAFF
NA NA TRBJ1-4 TRBV6-5 TGTGCCAGCAGTTACTCTACAGTTAATGAAAAACTGTTTTTT CASSYSTVNEKLFF
NA NA TRBJ2-7 TRBV9 TGTGCCAGCAGCGTAGGGGTACAGGGAAGTGACGAGCAGTACTTC CASSVGVQGSDEQYF
NA NA TRBJ1-6 TRBV6-5 TGTGCCAGCAGTTACTCGGCCAGCTATAATTCACCCCTCCACTTT CASSYSASYNSPLHF
TRBD2 NA TRBJ2-1 TRBV4-3 TGCGCCAGCAGCCACTTAGATAGCGGGGGGGCCTACAATGAGCAGTTCTTC CASSHLDSGGAYNEQFF
NA NA TRBJ2-7 TRBV2 TGTGCCAGCAGTGAAGCGGAGGGGTTGGGTGAGCAGTACTTC CASSEAEGLGEQYF
TRBD1 NA TRBJ1-4 TRBV28 TGTGCCAGCAGTTCCCGGCGGCAGGGGGATGAAAAACTGTTTTTT CASSSRRQGDEKLFF
TRBD2 NA TRBJ2-7 TRBV14 TGTGCCAGCAGCCAAGAGAGGACTAGTCGCGACGAGCAGTACTTC CASSQERTSRDEQYF
TRBD2 NA TRBJ2-5 TRBV2 TGTGCCAGCAGCGAGGGGGGACTAGCGGGCCAAGAGACCCAGTACTTC CASSEGGLAGQETQYF
NA NA TRBJ2-3 TRBV10-3 TGTGCCATCGCGCTAAGGTCTAGCACAGATACGCAGTATTTT CAIALRSSTDTQYF
NA NA TRBJ1-5 TRBV4-1 TGCGCCAGCAGCCAAGAGGTGCACCAGCCCCAGCATTTT CASSQEVHQPQHF
NA NA TRBJ1-1 TRBV19 TGTGCCAGTAGTATAGGGGGGGCCGCTGAAGCTTTCTTT CASSIGGAAEAFF
NA NA TRBJ1-2 TRBV29-1 TGCAGCGTAAGAACGGTAGGGTATGGCTACACCTTC CSVRTVGYGYTF
NA few TRBJ2-1 TRBV6-5 TGTGCCAGCAGTGACTCTTGGGGACAATACAATGAGCAGTTCTTC CASSDSWGQYNEQFF
NA once TRBJ2-3 TRBV27 TGTGCCAGCAGTTTAATGGTGGCCAGCACAGATACGCAGTATTTT CASSLMVASTDTQYF
NA NA TRBJ2-7 TRBV5-4 TGTGCCAGCAGCCCCACGGGGCAGGAAACCTACGAGCAGTACTTC CASSPTGQETYEQYF
NA NA TRBJ2-7 TRBV27 TGTGCCAGCAGAAATTCCTACGAGCAGTACTTC CASRNSYEQYF
NA NA TRBJ2-2 TRBV6-5 TGTGCCAGCAGAATGACCAACACCGGGGAGCTGTTTTTT CASRMTNTGELFF
NA NA TRBJ1-5 TRBV19 TGTGCCAGTAGTCAACAGGTTAACCAACAGCATTTT CASSQQVNQQHF
NA once TRBJ1-1 TRBV9 TGTGCCAGCAGCCCCCCACCGCGAAACACTGAAGCTTTCTTT CASSPPPRNTEAFF
TRBD1 NA TRBJ2-1 TRBV6-6 TGTGCCAGCACTCGGGGAGGTATGGGGACAGGGCTAAATGAGCAGTTCTTC CASTRGGMGTGLNEQFF
NA NA TRBJ2-1 TRBV3-1/TRBV3-2 TGTGCCAGCAGCGGAGGGGGGACTGCGGCCTACAATGAGCAGTTCTTC CASSGGGTAAYNEQFF
NA NA TRBJ1-2 TRBV6-2/TRBV6-3 TGTGCCAGCAGCCGGACCGGGACGGACAAATTCTATGGCTACACCTTC CASSRTGTDKFYGYTF
NA NA TRBJ1-2 TRBV6-5 TGTGCCAGCAGGCAACAGGGAGATCATGGCTACACCTTC CASRQQGDHGYTF
TRBD1 NA TRBJ1-2 TRBV5-1 TGCGCCAGCAGCTTGGGACAGGGAGGGGGCTACACCTTC CASSLGQGGGYTF
NA NA TRBJ2-3 TRBV6-4 TGTGCCAGCAGTGACTCGTCATCTAGCCCAGATACGCAGTATTTT CASSDSSSSPDTQYF
NA NA TRBJ1-4 TRBV2 TGTGCCAGCAGGTGGGATTCGAGAGGGGGTGCAACTAATGAAAAACTGTTTTTT CASRWDSRGGATNEKLFF
NA NA TRBJ2-1 TRBV29-1 TGCAGCGCTCCAAGTGAAAATGAGCAGTTCTTC CSAPSENEQFF
NA NA TRBJ1-5 TRBV6-2/TRBV6-3 TGTGCCAGCAGTTCGCAGGGGAGCAATCAGCCCCAGCATTTT CASSSQGSNQPQHF
NA few TRBJ2-7 TRBV5-5 TGTGCCAGCAGAGAGAGGACACAGAGCTCCTACGAGCAGTACTTC CASRERTQSSYEQYF
NA NA TRBJ1-2 TRBV12-3/TRBV12-4 TGTGCCAGCAGTTTAAGCCAGGATGGCTACACCTTC CASSLSQDGYTF
NA NA TRBJ1-2 TRBV6-2/TRBV6-3 TGTGCCAGCAGTTATTCGTCCGCCTATGGCTACACCTTC CASSYSSAYGYTF
NA NA TRBJ1-2 TRBV21-1 TGTGCCAGCAGCAAGCCGACAGGATCTAACTATGGCTACACCTTC CASSKPTGSNYGYTF
TRBD1 NA TRBJ1-5 TRBV2 TGTGCCAGCAGTGAAGGTCCCGGACAGGGAGATCAGCCCCAGCATTTT CASSEGPGQGDQPQHF
NA NA TRBJ1-5 TRBV7-8 TGTGCCAGCAGCCTACAGGGTATTGGCAATCAGCCCCAGCATTTT CASSLQGIGNQPQHF
TRBD1 NA TRBJ1-2 TRBV18 TGTGCCAGCTCACCACCGCCCCGGACAGGGAACTATGGCTACACCTTC CASSPPPRTGNYGYTF
NA NA TRBJ2-2 TRBV6-2/TRBV6-3 TGTGCCAGCAGTTACAGGGACACCGGGGAGCTGTTTTTT CASSYRDTGELFF
NA NA TRBJ1-2 TRBV3-1/TRBV3-2 TGTGCCAGCAGCCACATTAGGGATGGCTACACCTTC CASSHIRDGYTF
NA NA TRBJ1-5 TRBV12-5 TGTGCTAGTGGTAACTTACGACGGGACGGGAGCAATCAGCCCCAGCATTTT CASGNLRRDGSNQPQHF
NA few TRBJ2-4 TRBV11-2 TGTGCCAGCAGTCCAGAGGGGGGCGGATCGAACATTCAGTACTTC CASSPEGGGSNIQYF
TRBD1 NA TRBJ1-1 TRBV18 TGTGCCAGCTCCCCAACCAGGGGGGGCCCTGAAGCTTTCTTT CASSPTRGGPEAFF
NA NA TRBJ1-3 TRBV9 TGTGCCAGCAGCGTAGGGAGGGTTGGAAACACCATATATTTT CASSVGRVGNTIYF
NA NA TRBJ1-4 TRBV9 TGTGCCAGCAGCGTAGACCCAACAGTAGGGGGTGAAAAACTGTTTTTT CASSVDPTVGGEKLFF
NA NA TRBJ2-3 TRBV7-2 TGTGCCAGCAGCTTAGGGGGGACTCCCCAAGTCACGCAGTATTTT CASSLGGTPQVTQYF
NA NA TRBJ2-7 TRBV30 NA CAWGSGTGALRYF
NA NA TRBJ1-1 TRBV12-3/TRBV12-4 TGTGCCAGCAGCCCGTTGAACACTGAAGCTTTCTTT CASSPLNTEAFF